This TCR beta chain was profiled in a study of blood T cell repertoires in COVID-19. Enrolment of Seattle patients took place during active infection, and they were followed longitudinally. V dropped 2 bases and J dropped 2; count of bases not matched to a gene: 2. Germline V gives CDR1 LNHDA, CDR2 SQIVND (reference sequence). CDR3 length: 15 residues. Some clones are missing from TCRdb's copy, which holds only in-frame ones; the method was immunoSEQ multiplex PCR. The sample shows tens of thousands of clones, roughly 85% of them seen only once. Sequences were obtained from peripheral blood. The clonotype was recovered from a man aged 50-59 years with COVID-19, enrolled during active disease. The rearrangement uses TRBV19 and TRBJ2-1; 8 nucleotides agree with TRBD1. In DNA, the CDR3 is TGTGCCAGTAGTATAAGACAGGGGCCCTACAATGAGCAGTTCTTC. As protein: CASSIRQGPYNEQFF.